What follows are 2 T cell receptor beta chains derived from one specimen sequenced in a study of blood T cell repertoires in COVID-19 (dated by TCRdb to 2020 to 2022). The protocol used for the library was the immunoSEQ multiplex PCR assay. Imported from immuneACCESS, the table was reduced by TCRdb to in-frame sequences with V and J called. These copies leave out some clones; in studies compared against another copy, an unresolved V gene accounts for under half, and the cause of the remainder is not known. Counted in this sample were approximately 280,000 clones; 85% of them appeared once. 2.5% to 3% of the sample is held by the ten biggest clonotypes. The specimen was PBMCs or T cells enriched from blood (not recorded which). These receptors originate from a woman aged 45-60 years who had recovered from COVID-19.

The chain is built from TRBV7-2 and TRBJ2-1; TRBD2 agrees at 11 bases. The junction had 8 bases not matched to a gene; V was cut back by 4 bases and J by 6 bases. The germline V gene encodes CDR1 SGHTA and CDR2 FQGNSA. The CDR3 is made up of 16 amino acids. CDR3 in amino acids: CASSSRSSGRVNEQFF. CDR3 in DNA: TGTGCCAGCAGCTCTCGTAGTAGCGGGAGGGTCAATGAGCAGTTCTTC.

This chain uses TRBV12-5 with TRBJ2-7; perhaps TRBD1 as D (7 bases). The V gene lost 0 bases and the J gene lost 4 bases, with 28 bases spanning the gap. The CDR3 covers 20 residues. The germline V gene encodes CDR1 LGHNT and CDR2 FRNRAP. The CDR3 here is CASGLVRQGGSQGTTYEQYF. The CDR3 bases are TGTGCTAGTGGTTTGGTACGACAGGGAGGTTCCCAGGGGACAACTTACGAGCAGTACTTC.